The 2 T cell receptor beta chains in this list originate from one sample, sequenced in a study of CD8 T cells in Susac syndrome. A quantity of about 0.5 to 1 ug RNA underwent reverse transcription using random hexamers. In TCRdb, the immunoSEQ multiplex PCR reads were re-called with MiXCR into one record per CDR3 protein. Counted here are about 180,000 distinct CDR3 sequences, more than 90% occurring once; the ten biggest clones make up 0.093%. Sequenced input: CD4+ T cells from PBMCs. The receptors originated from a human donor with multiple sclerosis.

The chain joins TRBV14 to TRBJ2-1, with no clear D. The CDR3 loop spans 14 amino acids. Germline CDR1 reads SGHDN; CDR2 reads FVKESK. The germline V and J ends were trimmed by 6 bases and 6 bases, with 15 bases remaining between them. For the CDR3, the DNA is TGTGCCAGCAGTCGAGGCTCCCGGGTCAATGAGCAGTTCTTC. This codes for CASSRGSRVNEQFF.

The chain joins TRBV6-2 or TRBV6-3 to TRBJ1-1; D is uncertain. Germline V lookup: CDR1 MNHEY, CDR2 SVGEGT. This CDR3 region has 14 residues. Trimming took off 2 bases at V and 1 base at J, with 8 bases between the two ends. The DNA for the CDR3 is TGTGCCAGCAGTTACGGGCGGGAGAACACTGAAGCTTTCTTT. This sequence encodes CASSYGRENTEAFF.